These 2 T cell receptor beta chains were all obtained from the same sample, sequenced in a study of shared clonotypes between healthy human individuals. Sequencing was performed with immunoSEQ multiplex PCR; in TCRdb, only in-frame clones are kept and a portion is missing. The sample contains 2,100,000 or so clones, nearly 97% of which appear only once. Specimen: naive CD4+ T cells sorted from blood. Subset meaning: CD45RA+ positively selected. All receptors come from a man aged 18-30 years in good health.

The rearrangement uses TRBV19 and TRBJ1-4; 12 nucleotides agree with TRBD1. The CDR3 extends over 17 amino acids. With V trimmed by 5 bases and J by 2 bases, 6 bases remained unmatched. Looked up from germline, CDR1 is LNHDA and CDR2 is SQIVND (reference sequence). In nucleotides, the CDR3 is TGTGCCAGTAGTCGCCGGGACAGGGGGCTTACTAATGAAAAACTGTTTTTT. It encodes CASSRRDRGLTNEKLFF.

The CDR3 region is CASSQTGTVTDTQYF. CDR3 sequence (DNA): TGCGCCAGCAGCCAGACCGGGACAGTCACAGATACGCAGTATTTT. The rearrangement joins TRBV4-3 to TRBJ2-3; TRBD1 matches at 7 bases. This CDR3 contains 15 residues. In germline, CDR1 is LGHNA, CDR2 YSLEER. Trimming cost V 3 bases and J 2 bases; bases outside gene matches: 5.